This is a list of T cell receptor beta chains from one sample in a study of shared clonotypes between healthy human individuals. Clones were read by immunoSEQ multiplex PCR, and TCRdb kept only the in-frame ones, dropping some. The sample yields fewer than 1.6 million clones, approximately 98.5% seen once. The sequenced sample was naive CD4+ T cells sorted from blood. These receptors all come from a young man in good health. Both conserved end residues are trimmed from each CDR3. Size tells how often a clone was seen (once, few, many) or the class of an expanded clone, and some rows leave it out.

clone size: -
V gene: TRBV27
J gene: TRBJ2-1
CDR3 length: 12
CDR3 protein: ASKVPSSYNEQF

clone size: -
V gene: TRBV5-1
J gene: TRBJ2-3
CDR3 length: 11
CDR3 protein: ASSPPMVDTQY

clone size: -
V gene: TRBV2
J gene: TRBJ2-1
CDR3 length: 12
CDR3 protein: ASSEGTSNNEQF

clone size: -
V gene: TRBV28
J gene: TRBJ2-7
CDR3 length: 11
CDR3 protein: ASTLAGFVEQY

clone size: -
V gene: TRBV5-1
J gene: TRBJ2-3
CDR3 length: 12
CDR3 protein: ATKALAHTDTQY

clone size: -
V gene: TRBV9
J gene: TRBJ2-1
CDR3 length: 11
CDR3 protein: ASSVGLDNEQF

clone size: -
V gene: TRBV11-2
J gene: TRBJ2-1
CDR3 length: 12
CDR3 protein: ASSLSTRVYEQF

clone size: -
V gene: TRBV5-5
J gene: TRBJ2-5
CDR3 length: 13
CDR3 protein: ASSRGPTGVETQY

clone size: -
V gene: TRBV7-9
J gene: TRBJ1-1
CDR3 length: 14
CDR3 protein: ASSLASTGGYTEAF

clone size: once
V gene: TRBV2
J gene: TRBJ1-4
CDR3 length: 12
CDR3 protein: ASSFGPTNEKLF

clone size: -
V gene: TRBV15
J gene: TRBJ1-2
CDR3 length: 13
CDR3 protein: ATSSLLGTGYGYT

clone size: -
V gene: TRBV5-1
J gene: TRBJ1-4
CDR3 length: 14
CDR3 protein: ASSLLPGQGDEKLF

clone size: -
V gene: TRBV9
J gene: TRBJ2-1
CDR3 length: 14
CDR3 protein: ASSLGPPLIYNEQF

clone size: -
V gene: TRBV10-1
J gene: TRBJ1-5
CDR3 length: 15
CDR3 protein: ASSEEQGRESNQPQH

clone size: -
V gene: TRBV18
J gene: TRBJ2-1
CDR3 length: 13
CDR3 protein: ASSPGQNSYNEQF

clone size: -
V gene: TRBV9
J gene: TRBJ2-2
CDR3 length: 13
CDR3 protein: ASSHRGLNTGELF

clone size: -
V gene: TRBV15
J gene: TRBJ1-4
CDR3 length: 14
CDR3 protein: ATSREATATNEKLF

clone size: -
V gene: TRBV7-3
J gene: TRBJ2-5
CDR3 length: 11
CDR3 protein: ASSRGSQETQY

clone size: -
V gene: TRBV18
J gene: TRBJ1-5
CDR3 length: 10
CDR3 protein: ASSPSIGPQH

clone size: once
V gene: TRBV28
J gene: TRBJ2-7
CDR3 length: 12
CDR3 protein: ASRGGQSFYEQY

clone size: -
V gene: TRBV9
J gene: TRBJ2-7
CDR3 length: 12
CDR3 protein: ASSRDRGSYEQY

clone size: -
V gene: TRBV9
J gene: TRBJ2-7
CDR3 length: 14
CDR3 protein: ASSVDAGGRSYEQY

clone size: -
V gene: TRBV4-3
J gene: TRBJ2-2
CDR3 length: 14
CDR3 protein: ASSRLAGTNTGELF

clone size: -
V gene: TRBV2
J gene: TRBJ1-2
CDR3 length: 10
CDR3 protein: ASLGRVGGYT

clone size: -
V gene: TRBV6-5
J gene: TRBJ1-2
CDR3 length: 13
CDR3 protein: ASSTSRDRVYGYT

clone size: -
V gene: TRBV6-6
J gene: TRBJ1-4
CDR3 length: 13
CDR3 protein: ASSYSTGGGEKLF

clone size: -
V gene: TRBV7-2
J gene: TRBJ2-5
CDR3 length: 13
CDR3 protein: ASSLVPGWYETQY

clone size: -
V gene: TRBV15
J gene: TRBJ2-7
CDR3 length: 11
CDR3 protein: ATSPGGLYEQY

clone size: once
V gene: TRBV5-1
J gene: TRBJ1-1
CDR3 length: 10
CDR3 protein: ASSAIGGGAF